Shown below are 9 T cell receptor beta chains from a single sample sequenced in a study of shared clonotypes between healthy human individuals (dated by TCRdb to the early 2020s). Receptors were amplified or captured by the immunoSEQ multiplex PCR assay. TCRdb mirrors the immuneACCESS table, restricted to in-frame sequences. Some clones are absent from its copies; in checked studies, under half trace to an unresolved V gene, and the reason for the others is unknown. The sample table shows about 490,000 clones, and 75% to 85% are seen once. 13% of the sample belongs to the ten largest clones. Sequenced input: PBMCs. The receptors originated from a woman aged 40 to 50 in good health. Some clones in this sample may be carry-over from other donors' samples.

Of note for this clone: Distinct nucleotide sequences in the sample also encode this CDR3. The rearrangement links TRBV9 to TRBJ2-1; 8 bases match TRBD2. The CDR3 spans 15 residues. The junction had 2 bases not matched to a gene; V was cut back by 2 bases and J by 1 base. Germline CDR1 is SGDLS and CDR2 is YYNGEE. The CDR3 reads CASSVTSGSYNEQFF. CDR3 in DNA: TGTGCCAGCAGCGTCACTAGCGGTTCCTACAATGAGCAGTTCTTC.

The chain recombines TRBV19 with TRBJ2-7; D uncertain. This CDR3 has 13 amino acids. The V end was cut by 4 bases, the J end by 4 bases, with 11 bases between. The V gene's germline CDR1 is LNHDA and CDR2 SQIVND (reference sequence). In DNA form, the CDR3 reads TGTGCCAGTAGTAACGCCCGTGGTTACGAGCAGTACTTC. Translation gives CASSNARGYEQYF.

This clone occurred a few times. CDR3: CASSLFSAYEQYF. The DNA of the CDR3 is TGTGCCAGCAGTTTGTTTTCTGCCTACGAGCAGTACTTC. The chain joins TRBV28 to TRBJ2-7; D not certain. Germline-derived CDR1 and CDR2 are MDHEN and SYDVKM. The CDR3 runs to 13 residues. The germline V and J ends were trimmed by 3 bases and 2 bases, with 8 bases remaining between them. The whole variable domain, remainder taken from reference TRBV28 and TRBJ2-7, is DVKVTQSSRYLVKRTGEKVFLECVQDMDHENMFWYRQDPGLGLRLIYFSYDVKMKEKGDIPEGYSVSREKKERFSLILESASTNQTSMYLCASSLFSAYEQYFGPGTRLTVT.

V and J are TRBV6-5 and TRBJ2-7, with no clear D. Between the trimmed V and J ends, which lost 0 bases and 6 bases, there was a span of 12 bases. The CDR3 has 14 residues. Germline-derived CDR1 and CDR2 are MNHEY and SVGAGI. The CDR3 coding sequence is TGTGCCAGCAGTTACTCTCGGGCGGTTTCCGAGCAGTACTTC. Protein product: CASSYSRAVSEQYF.

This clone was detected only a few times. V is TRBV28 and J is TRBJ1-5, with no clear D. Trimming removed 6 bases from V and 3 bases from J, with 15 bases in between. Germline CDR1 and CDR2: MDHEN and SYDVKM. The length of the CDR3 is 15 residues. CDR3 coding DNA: TGTGCCAGCAGAAAGTCCGCGGGCCTCAATCAGCCCCAGCATTTT. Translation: CASRKSAGLNQPQHF.

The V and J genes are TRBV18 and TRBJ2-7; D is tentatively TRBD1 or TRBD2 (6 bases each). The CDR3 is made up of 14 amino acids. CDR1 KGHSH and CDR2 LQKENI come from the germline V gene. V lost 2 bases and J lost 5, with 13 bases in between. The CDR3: CASSPTGGRNEQYF. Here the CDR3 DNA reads TGTGCCAGCTCACCAACCGGGGGCCGCAACGAGCAGTACTTC.

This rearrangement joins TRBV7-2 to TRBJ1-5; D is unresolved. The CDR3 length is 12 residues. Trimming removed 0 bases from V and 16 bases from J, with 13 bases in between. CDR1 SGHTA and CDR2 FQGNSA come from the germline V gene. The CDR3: CASSLAGRPKHF. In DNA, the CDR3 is TGTGCCAGCAGCTTAGCCGGACGGCCCAAACATTTT.

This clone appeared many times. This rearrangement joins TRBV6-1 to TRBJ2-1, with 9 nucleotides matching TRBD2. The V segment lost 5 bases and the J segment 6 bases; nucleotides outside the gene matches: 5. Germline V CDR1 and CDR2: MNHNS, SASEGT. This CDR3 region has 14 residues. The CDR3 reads CASSQGLASNEQFF. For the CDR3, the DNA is TGTGCCAGCAGTCAAGGACTAGCGTCCAATGAGCAGTTCTTC.

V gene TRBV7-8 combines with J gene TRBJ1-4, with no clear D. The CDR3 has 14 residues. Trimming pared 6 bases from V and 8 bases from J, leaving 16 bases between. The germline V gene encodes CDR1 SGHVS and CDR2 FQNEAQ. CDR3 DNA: TGTGCCAGCAGTGCTTTCGGGCCGGGAGAAAAACTGTTTTTT. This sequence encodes CASSAFGPGEKLFF.